This entry concerns a single T cell receptor (beta chain). In this sample, this clonotype turned up many times. Its antigen is still unknown. The input lacks base qualities; no much larger clone sits a single base away. In the ophthalmopathy patients, disease was moderately to severely active, with a Clinical Activity Score of 3 or more, a NOSPECS grade of 4 or more, and a duration of less than 3 months. Exclusion was applied to patients with uncontrolled infections, other autoimmune diseases, pregnancy or lactation. Clinical symptoms, serum thyroxine and TRAb, thyroid ultrasound, and orbital computed tomography formed the basis for the diagnoses. Ficoll-Paque density gradient centrifugation was used to isolate PBMCs from under 11 ml of fresh peripheral blood. Trizol reagent was used to extract total RNA, and RNA quality was then checked on an Agilent 2100 Bioanalyzer. V loses 5 bases of germline sequence and J loses 7 bases, and the interval between the two ends is 14 bases. The CDR3 measures 13 amino acids from cysteine to phenylalanine. The entry retains the CDR3 DNA only, 39 bases that are in frame from base 1.

This sample is part of a study of T cells in Graves' hyperthyroidism and ophthalmopathy (dated by TCRdb to the late 2010s). At the level of the whole study: Peripheral blood samples were taken at the time of initial diagnosis, prior to any treatment. The study also compared thyroid tissue and blood T-cell repertoires from 6 or 7 Graves' hyperthyroidism patients. After sampling, hyperthyroidism patients received methimazole starting at 30 mg daily, and ophthalmopathy patients received high-dose intravenous methylprednisolone. TCR V-J signatures able to tell the groups apart were searched for in a discovery cohort of 90 to 100 patients, of whom fewer than 45 had Graves' ophthalmopathy and around 56 had stable Graves' hyperthyroidism. The 100 discovery patients were randomly split 7:3 into training and test sets. Prospective prediction of ophthalmopathy was tested in an independent validation cohort consisting of 18 to 20 hyperthyroidism patients and around 16 patients who later progressed to ophthalmopathy. According to the paper, TCR Vbeta CDR3 sequencing was carried out on 135 peripheral blood samples, which came from 40 to 45 ophthalmopathy, about 75 hyperthyroidism and roughly 17 progressor patients.

General study outcomes and caveats: No statistical method was used to set the sample size in advance, and investigators knew the group allocation. In validation, the model predicted progression to ophthalmopathy with approximately 71% sensitivity and less than 75% specificity, a median of approximately 6.5 months before onset. A 13 V-J signature model separated ophthalmopathy from stable hyperthyroidism, with approximately 87% sensitivity and just under 84% specificity in cross-validation and 80%/75% in testing. Blood samples also contained most of the expanded thyroid clonotypes (frequency above 0.001), which suggests that blood repertoires may reflect thyroid immune responses.

TCR beta CDR3 regions were amplified from RNA transcripts. A first-round RT-PCR of the TCR CDR3 used the HTBI primer set with the Qiagen OneStep RT-PCR kit. Libraries were constructed in a second round of multiplex PCR, after which size selection and purification were performed. Sequencing of the libraries was done on an Illumina HiSeq2000 using paired-end 100 bp reads. Per the authors' processing: Raw data were processed with SOAPnuke, discarding reads with adapters, uncalled bases, mean Phred below 15, or no exact constant-primer or identifier match. COPE v1.2.5 was used to merge the high-quality paired reads, and each unique nucleotide sequence was defined as a clonotype. MiTCR v1.1 was used to align the clonotypes against IMGT TRBV, TRBD and TRBJ reference segments. Only V-J combinations with frequency above 0.0001, covering 99.2% of repertoires, were analysed. The TCS score was defined as F50 (clonal expansion) divided by E x V (chaos), with BLOSUM62-based TCRdist calculated between CDR3 peptides within each V-J. Welch's t-statistics and random forest reduced fewer than 600 V-J features to some 14, which were used in a naive Bayes classifier (R e1071). TCRdb reran the public reads through fastp at Q25 and MiXCR, keeping productive beta chains. Entries are consolidated by CDR3 protein sequence, retaining the most common genes and DNA. The V and J calls reflect TCRdb's pipeline rather than the authors' work. This sample holds hundreds of thousands of distinct CDR3 sequences; under 25% were observed only once. Under 35% of the sample is taken by the ten largest.

The rearranged segments are TRBV12-3 or TRBV12-4 and TRBJ1-1; the D gene is not confidently resolved. The receptor was isolated from a man between 25 and 39 years old with Graves' ophthalmopathy. What was sequenced was blood. CDR3 protein: CASSDNTVSEAFF. Read as DNA, the sequence is TGTGCCAGCAGTGACAATACAGTGAGTGAAGCTTTCTTT.